One sample yielded the 6 T cell receptor beta chains listed below, sequenced in a study of T cell changes during pregnancy in multiple sclerosis. Only in-frame clones appear in the TCRdb table, and some are missing; sequencing was by immunoSEQ multiplex PCR. The table has around 70,000 clones, approximately 90% seen once. The starting material was peripheral blood, obtained in the third trimester of pregnancy. Receptors were obtained from a female donor with multiple sclerosis, enrolled in a pregnancy study.

The V and J genes are TRBV19 and TRBJ2-5; the match to TRBD1 covers 10 bases. Germline CDR1 is LNHDA and CDR2 is SQIVND (reference sequence). The CDR3 has 15 amino acids. The junction had 9 bases not matched to a gene; V was cut back by 5 bases and J by 6 bases. CDR3 residues: CASSSRDRGLKTQYF. The CDR3 DNA is TGTGCCAGTAGTTCTCGGGACAGGGGTCTTAAGACCCAGTACTTC. Filled out from reference TRBV19 and TRBJ2-5, the complete variable domain reads DGGITQSPKYLFRKEGQNVTLSCEQNLNHDAMYWYRQDPGQGLRLIYYSQIVNDFQKGDIAEGYSVSREKKESFPLTVTSAQKNPTAFYLCASSSRDRGLKTQYFGPGTRLLVL.

V usage is TRBV6-5 and J usage is TRBJ1-5; D may be TRBD1 (6 bases). Per germline, CDR1 MNHEY and CDR2 SVGAGI. The V end was cut by 4 bases, the J end by 5 bases, with 15 bases between. The CDR3 is made up of 15 amino acids. CDR3 DNA: TGTGCCAGCAGTTCCGGGGGGCATGGGGATCAGCCCCAGCATTTT. Translation gives CASSSGGHGDQPQHF.

The gene calls are TRBV6-5 and TRBJ1-6; no firm D call. Germline loops: CDR1 MNHEY, CDR2 SVGAGI. V lost 3 bases, J lost 10 bases, and 10 bases lay in between. The CDR3 runs to 13 residues. Here the CDR3 reads CASSYAIASPLHF. CDR3 sequence (DNA): TGTGCCAGCAGTTATGCCATTGCGTCACCCCTCCACTTT.

This clone has a single count. This sequence joins TRBV27 and TRBJ2-5; possibly TRBD2 for D (5 bases). The germline gives CDR1 MNHEY, CDR2 SMNVEV (reference sequence). This CDR3 has 16 amino acids. Trimming took off 5 bases at V and 0 bases at J, with 16 bases between the two ends. CDR3 sequence reads: CASSPSTGEYQETQYF. The CDR3 DNA is TGTGCCAGCAGTCCATCCACCGGGGAGTACCAAGAGACCCAGTACTTC.

The chain links TRBV30 to TRBJ2-7; D gene unclear. This CDR3 contains 12 residues. CDR1 and CDR2 (germline): GTSNPN, SVGIG (reference sequence). The ends were cut back, 0 bases at V and 4 bases at J, with 7 bases in the middle. Here the CDR3 DNA reads TGTGCCTGGAGTGTAGAAGAGTACGAGCAGTACTTC. Translated, it gives CAWSVEEYEQYF. Together with reference TRBV30 and TRBJ2-7, the CDR3 gives the full variable domain: SQTIHQWPATLVQPVGSPLSLECTVEGTSNPNLYWYRQAAGRGLQLLFYSVGIGQISSEVPQNLSASRPQDRQFILSSKKLLLSDSGFYLCAWSVEEYEQYFGPGTRLTVT.

CDR3 nucleotide sequence: TGTGCCAGCAGCTTGGTGGGACAGGGAAGTAACTATGGCTACACCTTC. Its protein product is CASSLVGQGSNYGYTF. J is TRBJ1-2 and V is TRBV5-6; 9 bases map to TRBD1. CDR1 is SGHDT and CDR2 is YYEEEE in the germline V gene. The CDR3 sequence is 16 residues long. The junction had 4 bases not matched to a gene; V was cut back by 0 bases and J by 1 base.